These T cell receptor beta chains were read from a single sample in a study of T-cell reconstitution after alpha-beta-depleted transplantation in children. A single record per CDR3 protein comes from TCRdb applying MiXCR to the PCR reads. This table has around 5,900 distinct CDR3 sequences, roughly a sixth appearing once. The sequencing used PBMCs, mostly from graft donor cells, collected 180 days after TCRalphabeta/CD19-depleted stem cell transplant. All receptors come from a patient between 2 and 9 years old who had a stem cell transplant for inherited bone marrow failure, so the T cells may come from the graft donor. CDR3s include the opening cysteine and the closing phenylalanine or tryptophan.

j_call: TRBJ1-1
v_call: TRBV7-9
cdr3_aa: CAAGTPNTEAFF

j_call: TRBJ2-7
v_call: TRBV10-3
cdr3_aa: CAISRFTGTSGTPGDYEQYF

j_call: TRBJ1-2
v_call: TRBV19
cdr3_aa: CASSLDREDYTF

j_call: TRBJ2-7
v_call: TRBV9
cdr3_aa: CASSARERAYEQYF

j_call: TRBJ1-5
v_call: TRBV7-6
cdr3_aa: CASSLASRGQPQHF

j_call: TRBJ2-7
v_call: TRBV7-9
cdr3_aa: CASSLGAYEQYF

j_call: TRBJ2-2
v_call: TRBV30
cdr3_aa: CAWSGTLNTGELFF

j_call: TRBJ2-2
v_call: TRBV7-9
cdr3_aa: CASSLAGEPGELFF

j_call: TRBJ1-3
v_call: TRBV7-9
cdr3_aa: CASSSYQGWRNTIYF

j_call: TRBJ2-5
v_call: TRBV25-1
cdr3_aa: CASNRQGQETQYF

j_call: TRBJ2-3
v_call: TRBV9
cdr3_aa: CASSAGTSGYTDTQYF

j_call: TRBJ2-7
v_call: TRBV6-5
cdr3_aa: CASSYRGSSYEQYF

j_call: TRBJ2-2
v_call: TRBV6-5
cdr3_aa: CASSYSDSLNTGELFF

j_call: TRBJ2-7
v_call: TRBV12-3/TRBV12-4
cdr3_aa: CASSFLSSSYEQYF

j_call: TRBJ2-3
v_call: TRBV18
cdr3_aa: CASSLGDGADTQYF

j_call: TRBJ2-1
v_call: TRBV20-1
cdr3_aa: CSARDLRTPTHYNEQFF

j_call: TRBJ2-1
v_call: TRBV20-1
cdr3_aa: CSARIWGAGLAGVSNEQFF

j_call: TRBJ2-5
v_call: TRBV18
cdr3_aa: CASSPGLISARDTQYF

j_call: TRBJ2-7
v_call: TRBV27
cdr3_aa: CASSYGTYEQYF

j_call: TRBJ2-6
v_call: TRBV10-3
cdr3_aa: CAISPVGANVLTF

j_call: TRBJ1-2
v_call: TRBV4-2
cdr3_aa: CASTGTFYGYTF

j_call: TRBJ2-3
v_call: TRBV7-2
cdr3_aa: CASSFGNTDTQYF

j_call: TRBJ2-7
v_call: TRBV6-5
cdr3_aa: CASRTYRGRGVEQYF

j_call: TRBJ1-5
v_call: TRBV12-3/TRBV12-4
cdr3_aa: CASSPNDRRPNQPQHF

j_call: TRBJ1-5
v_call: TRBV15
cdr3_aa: CATSTRKGSNQPQHF

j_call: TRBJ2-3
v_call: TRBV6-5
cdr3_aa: CASRDTQYF

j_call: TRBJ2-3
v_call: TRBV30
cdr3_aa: CAWNRGLSPFTDTQYF

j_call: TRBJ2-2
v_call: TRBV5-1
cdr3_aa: CASSRDTNTGELFF

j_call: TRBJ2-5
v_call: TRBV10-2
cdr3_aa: CASTPLGVKETQYF

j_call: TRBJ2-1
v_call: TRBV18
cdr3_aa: CASSQTSGLGNEQFF